The sequence of this T cell receptor beta chain was determined in a study of shared clonotypes between healthy human individuals. Study-wide results and limits: Only blood was sampled; tissue repertoires likely differ. Relative to their counterparts shared across all four donors, non-shared clonotypes exhibited diminished generation probabilities.

V was shortened by 5 bases and J by 0 bases, with 11 bases between the two germline ends. There are 15 residues in the CDR3. Germline CDR1 and CDR2: SGHAT and FQNNGV. Execution of the assay was at deep level. Sequenced by immunoSEQ multiplex PCR; TCRdb stores in-frame clones only, minus some. The data contain approximately 2.4 million clones, approximately 96% of them singletons. Comment on this clone: The target antigen is unknown. This specimen includes other DNA sequences encoding the same CDR3.

Material: naive CD4+ T cells sorted from blood. Subset here: CD45RA+ positively selected. V gene TRBV11-2 combines with J gene TRBJ1-5; tentative D call: TRBD1 (6 bases). This TCR derives from a man younger than 30 in good health. The DNA for the CDR3 is TGTGCCAGCAGCCAGACAGGCTATAGCAATCAGCCCCAGCATTTT. Amino acid sequence: CASSQTGYSNQPQHF. The variable domain in full, with the rest retrieved from reference TRBV11-2 and TRBJ1-5, is EAGVAQSPRYKIIEKRQSVAFWCNPISGHATLYWYQQILGQGPKLLIQFQNNGVVDDSQLPKDRFSAERLKGVDSTLKIQPAKLEDSAVYLCASSQTGYSNQPQHFGDGTRLSIL.